Following are 10 T cell receptor beta chains from one sample sequenced in a study of blood T cell repertoires in COVID-19. The protocol was immunoSEQ multiplex PCR, while the TCRdb copy is restricted to in-frame clones and leaves out a portion. Of under 95,000 clones in the sample, about nine tenths were seen once. The sequenced sample consisted of peripheral blood. The receptors here all came from a woman aged 80 or over with acute or convalescent COVID-19.

The V gene is TRBV12-5, the J gene TRBJ1-4; D is ambiguous. The CDR3 has 14 residues. The V gene's germline CDR1 is LGHNT and CDR2 FRNRAP. The V gene lost 6 bases and the J gene lost 8 bases, with 16 bases spanning the gap. In DNA, the CDR3 is TGTGCTAGTGGCCCCTCCGGGGTACGGGAAAAACTGTTTTTT. Its protein is CASGPSGVREKLFF.

The chain couples TRBV4-2 to TRBJ1-2; no clear D. Germline CDR1 and CDR2: LGHNA and YNFKEQ. This CDR3 spans 14 amino acids. The ends were cut back, 0 bases at V and 8 bases at J, with 13 bases in the middle. The CDR3 sequence is CASSQELREWGYTF. CDR3 DNA sequence: TGTGCCAGCAGCCAAGAGTTGAGGGAGTGGGGCTACACCTTC.

The chain has TRBV27 and TRBJ1-1, with 10 bases aligning to TRBD1. Germline assignment: CDR1 MNHEY and CDR2 SMNVEV (reference sequence). J lost 6 bases, V lost 5 bases, and 9 bases had no gene match. CDR3 length: 15 amino acids. For the CDR3, the DNA is TGTGCCAGCAGTCCAAGCCGACAGGGGGCCTCTGAAGCTTTCTTT. Residues: CASSPSRQGASEAFF.

V usage is TRBV7-9 and J usage is TRBJ2-3; 12 bases are shared with TRBD2. With 5 bases clipped from V and 3 bases from J, the junction kept 6 bases outside the gene matches. The CDR3 contains 16 residues. Germline CDR1 is SEHNR and CDR2 is FQNEAQ (reference sequence). The DNA of the CDR3 is TGTGCCAGCAGCCGACTAGCGGGAGTTCAGACAGATACGCAGTATTTT. Translation: CASSRLAGVQTDTQYF.

The chain uses TRBV4-1 and TRBJ2-3, with 7 bases identical to TRBD2. The germline gives CDR1 MGHRA, CDR2 YSYEKL. The CDR3 loop spans 14 amino acids. The V and J ends lost 0 bases and 3 bases, in that order; junction bases with no gene match: 0. The chain's CDR3 is CASSQERETDTQYF. The CDR3 coding sequence is TGCGCCAGCAGCCAAGAGCGGGAGACAGATACGCAGTATTTT.

V gene TRBV19 combines with J gene TRBJ1-2, with TRBD1 matching 11 bases. The V and J ends lost 3 bases and 5 bases, in that order; junction bases with no gene match: 2. The CDR3 loop spans 14 amino acids. In germline, CDR1 is LNHDA, CDR2 SQIVND (reference sequence). This chain's CDR3 is CASSMGQGGYGYTF. Here the CDR3 DNA reads TGTGCCAGTAGTATGGGACAGGGGGGTTATGGCTACACCTTC.

This chain uses TRBV14 with TRBJ1-4, with 10 positions matching TRBD1. There are 19 residues in the CDR3. Germline V gives CDR1 SGHDN, CDR2 FVKESK. Trimming at V came to 1 base and at J to 8 bases, leaving 16 bases not matched to a gene. CDR3 residues: CASSQARGQGRTFGEKLFF. The CDR3 DNA sequence: TGTGCCAGCAGCCAAGCCCGGGGACAGGGGCGAACGTTCGGCGAAAAACTGTTTTTT.

This clone was observed once. The chain links TRBV6-2 or TRBV6-3 to TRBJ2-1, with 13 bases matching TRBD2. The junction had 7 bases not matched to a gene; V was cut back by 6 bases and J by 5 bases. The CDR3 consists of 16 residues. CDR1 is MNHEY, CDR2 SVGEGT, per germline. In nucleotides, the CDR3 is TGTGCCAGCAGCCTAGGACTAGCGGGGGCCGACAATGAGCAGTTCTTC. Its translation is CASSLGLAGADNEQFF.

This rearrangement joins TRBV19 to TRBJ2-7; 8 bases align to TRBD1. The germline V gene encodes CDR1 LNHDA and CDR2 SQIVND (reference sequence). The CDR3 is 14 residues long. V shed 6 bases, J shed 0 bases, and the junction held 4 bases outside the gene matches. CDR3 in amino acids: CASRDRASSYEQYF. CDR3 bases: TGTGCCAGTAGGGACAGGGCTAGCTCCTACGAGCAGTACTTC.

V and J are TRBV4-1 and TRBJ2-7; TRBD2 is a possible D gene (5 bases). The CDR3 covers 15 residues. CDR1 is MGHRA and CDR2 is YSYEKL in the germline V gene. Trimming took off 0 bases at V and 5 bases at J, with 14 bases between the two ends. Written as DNA, the CDR3 is TGCGCCAGCAGCCAAGATCCGGTTGACGGGGACGAGCAGTACTTC. Protein: CASSQDPVDGDEQYF.